The subject of this entry is one TCR beta chain. Its antigen remains unknown. Germline CDR1 is MGHRA and CDR2 is YSYEKL. V lost 7 bases to trimming and J lost 6 bases; unmatched junction nucleotides: 16. This CDR3 is built from 17 residues. The data were taken from a study of cytomegalovirus exposure and HLA in healthy donors. Overall study results and limits: Reports credit the classifier with highly specific, highly sensitive diagnosis of cytomegalovirus status.

PCR primers comprised 60 Vbeta and 13 Jbeta primers. Here immunoSEQ multiplex PCR was the method, and the copy in TCRdb shows in-frame clones only, minus some. Of roughly 130,000 clones listed, 75% to 85% are singletons. Material for sequencing was PBMCs. The receptor's source is a woman aged 18 to 35 in good health and CMV-seropositive. This sequence joins TRBV4-1 and TRBJ2-3; 10 bases are a match to TRBD2. The CDR3 nucleotides read TGCGCCAGCACCTTTACTGGGGCCAGCGGGGGGGCGGATACGCAGTATTTT. Its protein is CASTFTGASGGADTQYF.